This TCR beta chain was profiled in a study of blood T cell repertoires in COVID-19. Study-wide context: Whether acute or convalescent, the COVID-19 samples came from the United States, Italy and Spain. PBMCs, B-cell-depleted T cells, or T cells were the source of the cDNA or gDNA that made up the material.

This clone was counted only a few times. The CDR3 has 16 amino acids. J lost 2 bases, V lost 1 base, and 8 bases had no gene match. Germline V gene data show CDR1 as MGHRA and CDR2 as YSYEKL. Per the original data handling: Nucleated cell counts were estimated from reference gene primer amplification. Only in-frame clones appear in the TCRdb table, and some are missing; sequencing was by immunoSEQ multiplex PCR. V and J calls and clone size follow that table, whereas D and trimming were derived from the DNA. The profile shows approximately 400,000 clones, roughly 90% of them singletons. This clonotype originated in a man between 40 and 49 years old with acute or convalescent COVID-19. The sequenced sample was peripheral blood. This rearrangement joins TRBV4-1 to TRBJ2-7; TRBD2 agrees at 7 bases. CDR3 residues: CASSQVLLAAAYEQYF. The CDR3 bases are TGCGCCAGCAGCCAAGTTCTGCTAGCGGCGGCCTACGAGCAGTACTTC.